The 11 T cell receptor beta chains below were found in one sample sequenced in a study of cytomegalovirus exposure and HLA in healthy donors. The primer mix had 60 Vbeta and 13 Jbeta primers. Method: immunoSEQ multiplex PCR; TCRdb's copy keeps in-frame clones and lacks some. Of about 220,000 clones in the sample, 76% were seen once. Material: PBMCs. Every receptor here comes from a young man in good health and CMV-seronegative.

The chain combines TRBV19 with TRBJ1-5; D possibly corresponds to TRBD1 (5 bases). V dropped 5 bases and J dropped 0 bases, with 11 bases sitting between them. The CDR3 is made up of 15 amino acids. Germline CDR1 is LNHDA and CDR2 is SQIVND (reference sequence). The DNA of the CDR3 is TGTGCCAGTAGTCCTCGGGACTTTAGCAATCAGCCCCAGCATTTT. Translated, it gives CASSPRDFSNQPQHF. Using reference TRBV19 and TRBJ1-5 for the parts outside the CDR3, the full variable domain is DGGITQSPKYLFRKEGQNVTLSCEQNLNHDAMYWYRQDPGQGLRLIYYSQIVNDFQKGDIAEGYSVSREKKESFPLTVTSAQKNPTAFYLCASSPRDFSNQPQHFGDGTRLSIL.

This clone has only one observation. The sample carries other DNA sequences with the same CDR3. The gene calls are TRBV10-3 and TRBJ2-7, with 9 bases lining up with TRBD2. The CDR3 covers 15 residues. Germline V CDR1 and CDR2: ENHRY, SYGVKD. V gave up 0 bases and J gave up 1 base; unmatched junction bases: 1. CDR3 DNA sequence: TGTGCCATCAGTGAGTCTCTAGCGGGATCCTACGAGCAGTACTTC. Amino acids: CAISESLAGSYEQYF.

The rearrangement links TRBV5-4 to TRBJ2-7, with 7 bases fitting TRBD1. Germline values: CDR1 SGHNT, CDR2 YYREEE (reference sequence). The CDR3 loop spans 15 amino acids. Unmatched junction bases numbered 9, after V lost 4 bases and J lost 2 bases. CDR3 region: CASSQDRDRAYEQYF. DNA for the CDR3: TGTGCCAGCAGCCAGGACCGGGACAGAGCCTACGAGCAGTACTTC.

The chain joins TRBV15 to TRBJ2-1, with 11 bases lining up with TRBD2. The CDR3 is 15 residues long. Germline loops: CDR1 LNHNV, CDR2 YYDKDF (reference sequence). The V segment lost 3 bases and the J segment 6 bases; nucleotides outside the gene matches: 4. The CDR3 region is CATSRFTSGSNEQFF. As DNA, the CDR3 is TGTGCCACCAGCAGGTTCACTAGCGGGAGCAATGAGCAGTTCTTC.

V is TRBV5-8 and J is TRBJ1-4; D is undetermined. Trimming removed 4 bases at V and 0 bases at J, with 10 bases between. The CDR3 extends over 15 amino acids. In germline, CDR1 is SGHTS, CDR2 YDEGEE. DNA for the CDR3: TGTGCCAGCAGCATCCGGGATTCAACTAATGAAAAACTGTTTTTT. Encoded protein: CASSIRDSTNEKLFF.

J is TRBJ2-1 and V is TRBV15; D might be TRBD1 (5 bases). There are 13 residues in the CDR3. The germline gives CDR1 LNHNV, CDR2 YYDKDF (reference sequence). Deletions cut 1 base from V and 15 bases from J, with 16 bases between. This CDR3 reads CATSRVKGLEVFF. The CDR3 nucleotides are TGTGCCACCAGCAGAGTAAAGGGGTTAGAGGTGTTCTTC.

This clone has a single count. This chain connects TRBV10-3 to TRBJ1-2; D unresolved. Per the germline V gene, CDR1 is ENHRY and CDR2 is SYGVKD. Between the trimmed V and J ends, which lost 6 bases and 4 bases, there was a span of 12 bases. The CDR3 is 13 residues long. In DNA form, the CDR3 reads TGTGCCATCAGCGAAGAATTACTCTATGGCTACACCTTC. This translates into CAISEELLYGYTF.

On this clone: This specimen includes other DNA sequences encoding the same CDR3. The chain has TRBV7-9 and TRBJ2-1, with 9 bases aligning to TRBD2. The junction had 7 bases not matched to a gene; V was cut back by 4 bases and J by 9 bases. The CDR3 runs 14 residues. Germline lookup yields CDR1 SEHNR and CDR2 FQNEAQ (reference sequence). The CDR3 sequence is CASSSGTSRGEQFF. Here the CDR3 DNA reads TGTGCCAGCAGCTCAGGGACTAGCCGGGGTGAGCAGTTCTTC.

This clone was seen just once. The chain joins TRBV14 to TRBJ2-3; D ambiguous. Trimming cost V 0 bases and J 1 base, with 14 bases left between them. The CDR3 runs 17 residues. Germline loops: CDR1 SGHDN, CDR2 FVKESK. The CDR3 sequence is CASSQDWSRRRTDTQYF. The CDR3 nucleotides are TGTGCCAGCAGCCAAGATTGGTCGCGGAGACGCACAGATACGCAGTATTTT. Full variable domain (remainder filled in from reference TRBV14 and TRBJ2-3): EAGVTQFPSHSVIEKGQTVTLRCDPISGHDNLYWYRRVMGKEIKFLLHFVKESKQDESGMPNNRFLAERTGGTYSTLKVQPAELEDSGVYFCASSQDWSRRRTDTQYFGPGTRLTVL.

The chain is built from TRBV4-1 and TRBJ1-5; D might be TRBD1 (5 bases). The CDR3 has 14 amino acids. Trimming stripped 0 bases from V and 12 bases from J, with 15 bases between. The germline V gene encodes CDR1 MGHRA and CDR2 YSYEKL. The CDR3 bases are TGCGCCAGCAGCCAAGATCAGACAGATCTTAGCCAGCATTTT. Protein product: CASSQDQTDLSQHF.

V usage is TRBV2 and J usage is TRBJ1-1; no firm D call. CDR1 SNHLY and CDR2 FYNNEI come from the germline V gene. Trimming removed 11 bases from V and 4 bases from J, with 17 bases in between. The CDR3 has 13 residues. CDR3 bases: TGTGCCGTCGACGGGCAGGAGGGCACTGAAGCTTTCTTT. It encodes CAVDGQEGTEAFF.